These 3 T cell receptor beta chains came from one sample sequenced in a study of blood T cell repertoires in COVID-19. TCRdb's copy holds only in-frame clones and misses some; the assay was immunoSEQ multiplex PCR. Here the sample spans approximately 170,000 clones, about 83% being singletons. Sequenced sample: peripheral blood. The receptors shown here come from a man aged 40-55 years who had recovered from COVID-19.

The CDR3 nucleotides read TGTGCCAGCAGCCAAGATGTTACAGGGGGCGCGGTGAACACTGAAGCTTTCTTT. Translation gives CASSQDVTGGAVNTEAFF. The V call is TRBV3-1 (or the pseudogene TRBV3-2), the J call TRBJ1-1; TRBD1 agrees at 9 bases. Germline-derived CDR1 and CDR2 are LGHDT and YNNKEL (reference sequence). V shed 0 bases and J 0 bases; nucleotides not matched to a gene: 8. CDR3 size: 18 residues.

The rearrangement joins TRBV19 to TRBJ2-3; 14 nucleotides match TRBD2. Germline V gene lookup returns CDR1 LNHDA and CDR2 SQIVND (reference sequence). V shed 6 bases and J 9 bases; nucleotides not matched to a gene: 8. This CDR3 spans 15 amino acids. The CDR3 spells CASSGTSGSHQTQYF. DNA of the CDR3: TGTGCCAGTAGCGGGACTAGCGGGAGTCATCAGACGCAGTATTTT.

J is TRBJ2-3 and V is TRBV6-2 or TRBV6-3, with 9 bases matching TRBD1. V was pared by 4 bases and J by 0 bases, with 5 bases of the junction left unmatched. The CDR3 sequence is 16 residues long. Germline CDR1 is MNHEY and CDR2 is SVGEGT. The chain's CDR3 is CASSSPGQGSTDTQYF. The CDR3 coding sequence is TGTGCCAGCAGTTCTCCGGGACAGGGAAGCACAGATACGCAGTATTTT.